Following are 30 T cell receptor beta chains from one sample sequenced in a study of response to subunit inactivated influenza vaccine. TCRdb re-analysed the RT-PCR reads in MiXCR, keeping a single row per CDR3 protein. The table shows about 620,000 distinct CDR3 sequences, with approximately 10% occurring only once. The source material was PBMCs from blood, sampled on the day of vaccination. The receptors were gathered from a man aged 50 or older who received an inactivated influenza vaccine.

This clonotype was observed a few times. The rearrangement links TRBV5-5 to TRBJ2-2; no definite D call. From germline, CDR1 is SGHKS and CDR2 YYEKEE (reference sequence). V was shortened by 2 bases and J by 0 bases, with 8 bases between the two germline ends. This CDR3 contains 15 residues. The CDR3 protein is CASSLFSANTGELFF. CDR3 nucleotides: TGTGCCAGCAGCTTATTTTCGGCGAACACCGGGGAGCTGTTTTTT.

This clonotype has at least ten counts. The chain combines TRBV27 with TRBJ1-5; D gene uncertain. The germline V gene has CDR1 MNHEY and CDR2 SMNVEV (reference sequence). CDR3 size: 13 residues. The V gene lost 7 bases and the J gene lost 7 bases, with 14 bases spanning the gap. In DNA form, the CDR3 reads TGTGCCAGCACGACAAATATTGGACAGCCCCAGCATTTT. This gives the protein CASTTNIGQPQHF.

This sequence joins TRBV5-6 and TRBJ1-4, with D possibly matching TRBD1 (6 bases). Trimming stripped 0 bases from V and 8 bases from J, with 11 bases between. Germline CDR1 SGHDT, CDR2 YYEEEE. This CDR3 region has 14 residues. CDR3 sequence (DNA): TGTGCCAGCAGCTTGGCACAGGGAGGGGAAAAACTGTTTTTT. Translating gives CASSLAQGGEKLFF.

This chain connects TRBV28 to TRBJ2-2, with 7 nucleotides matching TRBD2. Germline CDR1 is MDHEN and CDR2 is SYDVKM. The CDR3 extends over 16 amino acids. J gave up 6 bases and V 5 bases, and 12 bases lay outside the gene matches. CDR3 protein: CASSDRRGLLAGELFF. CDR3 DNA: TGTGCCAGCAGTGATCGGCGGGGGTTACTGGCCGGGGAGCTGTTTTTT.

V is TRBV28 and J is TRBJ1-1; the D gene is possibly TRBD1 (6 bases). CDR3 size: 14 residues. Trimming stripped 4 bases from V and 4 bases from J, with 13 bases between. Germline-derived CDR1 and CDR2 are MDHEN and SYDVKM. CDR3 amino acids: CASSSYREVTEAFF. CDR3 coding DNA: TGTGCCAGCAGTTCGTACAGGGAGGTCACTGAAGCTTTCTTT.

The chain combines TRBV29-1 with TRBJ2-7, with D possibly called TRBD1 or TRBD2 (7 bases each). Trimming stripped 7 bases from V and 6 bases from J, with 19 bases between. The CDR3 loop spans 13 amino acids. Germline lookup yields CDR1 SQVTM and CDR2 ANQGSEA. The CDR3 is CSACRDREGEQYF. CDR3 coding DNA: TGCAGCGCCTGTCGAGACAGGGAGGGCGAGCAGTACTTC.

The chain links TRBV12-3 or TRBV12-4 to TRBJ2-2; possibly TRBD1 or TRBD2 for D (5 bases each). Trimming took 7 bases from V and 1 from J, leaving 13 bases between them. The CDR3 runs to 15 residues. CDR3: CASNRRGVNTGELFF. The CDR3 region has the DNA TGTGCCAGCAATCGCCGAGGGGTGAACACCGGGGAGCTGTTTTTT.

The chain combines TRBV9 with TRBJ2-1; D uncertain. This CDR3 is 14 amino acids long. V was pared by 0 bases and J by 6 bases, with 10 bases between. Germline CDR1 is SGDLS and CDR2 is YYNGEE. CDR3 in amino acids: CASSVALNPNEQFF. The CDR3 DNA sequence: TGTGCCAGCAGCGTAGCCTTAAATCCCAATGAGCAGTTCTTC.

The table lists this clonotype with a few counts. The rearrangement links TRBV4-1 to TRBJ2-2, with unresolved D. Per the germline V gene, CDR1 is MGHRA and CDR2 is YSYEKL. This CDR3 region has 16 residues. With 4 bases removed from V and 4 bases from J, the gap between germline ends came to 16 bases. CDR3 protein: CASSLFGRQPTGELFF. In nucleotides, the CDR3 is TGCGCCAGCAGCCTTTTCGGACGCCAACCCACCGGGGAGCTGTTTTTT.

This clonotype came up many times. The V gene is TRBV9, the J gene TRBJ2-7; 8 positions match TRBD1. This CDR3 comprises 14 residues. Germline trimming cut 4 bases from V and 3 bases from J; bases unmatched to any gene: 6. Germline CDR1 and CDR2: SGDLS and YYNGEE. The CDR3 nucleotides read TGTGCCAGCAGCTCGACAGGGGCGGTCTACGAGCAGTACTTC. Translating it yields CASSSTGAVYEQYF.

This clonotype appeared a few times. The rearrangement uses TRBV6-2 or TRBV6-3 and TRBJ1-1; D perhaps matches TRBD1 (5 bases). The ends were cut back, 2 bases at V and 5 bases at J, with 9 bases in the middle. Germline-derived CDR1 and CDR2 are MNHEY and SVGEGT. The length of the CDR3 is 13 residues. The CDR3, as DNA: TGTGCCAGCAGTTACCTGAGGGGTACTGAAGCTTTCTTT. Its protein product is CASSYLRGTEAFF.

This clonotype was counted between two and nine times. The CDR3 DNA is TGTGCCAGCAGACCAATCGGACGGCGTGAAGAGCAGTACTTC. The encoded protein is CASRPIGRREEQYF. The chain joins TRBV11-1 to TRBJ2-7; D is undetermined. The CDR3 contains 14 residues. V was trimmed by 6 bases and J by 7 bases, leaving 19 bases between them. Germline V gene data show CDR1 as SGHAT and CDR2 as FQDESV (reference sequence). The full variable domain, in which reference TRBV11-1 and TRBJ2-7 provide the parts outside the CDR3, is EAEVAQSPRYKITEKSQAVAFWCDPISGHATLYWYRQILGQGPELLVQFQDESVVDDSQLPKDRFSAERLKGVDSTLKIQPAELGDSAMYLCASRPIGRREEQYFGPGTRLTVT.

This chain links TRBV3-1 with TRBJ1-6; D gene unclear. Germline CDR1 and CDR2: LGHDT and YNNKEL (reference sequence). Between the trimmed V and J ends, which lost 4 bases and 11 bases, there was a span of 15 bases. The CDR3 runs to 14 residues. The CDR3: CASSPGGTPAPLHF. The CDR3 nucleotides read TGTGCCAGCAGCCCCGGAGGAACCCCGGCACCCCTCCACTTT.

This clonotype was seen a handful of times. The CDR3 loop reads CSARDRGRGVLSEAFF. Here the CDR3 DNA reads TGCAGTGCTAGAGACAGGGGGCGCGGGGTTCTCTCTGAAGCTTTCTTT. The V gene is TRBV20-1, the J gene TRBJ1-1; the match to TRBD1 covers 8 bases. The CDR3 is made up of 16 amino acids. Germline loops: CDR1 DFQATT, CDR2 SNEGSKA (reference sequence). V was clipped by 0 bases and J by 6 bases; unmatched bases: 12.

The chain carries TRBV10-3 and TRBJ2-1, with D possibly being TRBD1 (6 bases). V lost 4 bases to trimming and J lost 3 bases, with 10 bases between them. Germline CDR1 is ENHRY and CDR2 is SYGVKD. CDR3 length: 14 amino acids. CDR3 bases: TGTGCCATCAGTGGACAGGACCTCTACAATGAGCAGTTCTTC. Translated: CAISGQDLYNEQFF.

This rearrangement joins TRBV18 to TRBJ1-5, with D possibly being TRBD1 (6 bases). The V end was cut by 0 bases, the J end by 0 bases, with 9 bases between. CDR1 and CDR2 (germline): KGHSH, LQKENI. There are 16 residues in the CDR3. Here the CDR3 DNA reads TGTGCCAGCTCACCACCGGGGGGGCCTAGCAATCAGCCCCAGCATTTT. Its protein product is CASSPPGGPSNQPQHF.

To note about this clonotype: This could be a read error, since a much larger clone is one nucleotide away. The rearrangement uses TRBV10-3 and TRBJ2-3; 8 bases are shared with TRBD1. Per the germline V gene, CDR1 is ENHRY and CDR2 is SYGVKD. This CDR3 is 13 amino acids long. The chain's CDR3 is CAIRPDRADTKYF. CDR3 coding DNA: TGTGCCATCAGGCCGGACAGGGCAGATACGAAGTATTTT.

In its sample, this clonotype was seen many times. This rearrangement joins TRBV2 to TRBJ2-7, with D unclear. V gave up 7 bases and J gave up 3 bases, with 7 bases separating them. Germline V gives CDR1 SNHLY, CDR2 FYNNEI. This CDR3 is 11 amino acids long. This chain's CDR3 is CASTGRYEQYF. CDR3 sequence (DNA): TGTGCCAGCACAGGTCGCTACGAGCAGTACTTC.

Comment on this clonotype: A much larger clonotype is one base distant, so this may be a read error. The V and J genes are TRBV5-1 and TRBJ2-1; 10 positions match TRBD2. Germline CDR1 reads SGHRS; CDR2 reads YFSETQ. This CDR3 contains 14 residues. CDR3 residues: CAGSTTSGYNEQFF. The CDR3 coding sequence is TGCGCCGGCAGCACGACTAGCGGGTACAATGAGCAGTTCTTC. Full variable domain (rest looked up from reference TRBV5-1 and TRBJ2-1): KAGVTQTPRYLIKTRGQQVTLSCSPISGHRSVSWYQQTPGQGLQFLFEYFSETQRNKGNFPGRFSGRQFSNSRSEMNVSTLELGDSALYLCAGSTTSGYNEQFFGPGTRLTVL.

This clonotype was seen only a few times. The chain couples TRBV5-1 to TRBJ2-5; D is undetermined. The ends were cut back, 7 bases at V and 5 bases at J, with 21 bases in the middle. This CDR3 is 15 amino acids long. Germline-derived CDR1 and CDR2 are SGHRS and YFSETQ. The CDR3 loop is CASGNRAPAMETQYF. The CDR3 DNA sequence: TGCGCCAGCGGTAACCGGGCCCCCGCGATGGAGACCCAGTACTTC.

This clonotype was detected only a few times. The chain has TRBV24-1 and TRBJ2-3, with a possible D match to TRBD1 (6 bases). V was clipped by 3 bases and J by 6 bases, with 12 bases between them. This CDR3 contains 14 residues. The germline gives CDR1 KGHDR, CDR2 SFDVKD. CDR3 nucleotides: TGTGCCACCAGTGATAATACAGGGATCGATACGCAGTATTTT. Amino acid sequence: CATSDNTGIDTQYF.

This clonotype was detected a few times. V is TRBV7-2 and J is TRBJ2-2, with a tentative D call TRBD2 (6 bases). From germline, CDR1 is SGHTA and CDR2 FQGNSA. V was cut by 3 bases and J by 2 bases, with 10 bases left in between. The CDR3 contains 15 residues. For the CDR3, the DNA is TGTGCCAGCAGCTTTGGGGGGATTAACACCGGGGAGCTGTTTTTT. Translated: CASSFGGINTGELFF.

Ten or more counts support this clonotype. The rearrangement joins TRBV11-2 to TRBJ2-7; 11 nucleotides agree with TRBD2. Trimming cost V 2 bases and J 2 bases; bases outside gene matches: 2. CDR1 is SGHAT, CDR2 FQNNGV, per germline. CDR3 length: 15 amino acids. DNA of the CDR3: TGTGCCAGCAGCTTATGGGGACTAGCGGCCTACGAGCAGTACTTC. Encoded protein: CASSLWGLAAYEQYF.

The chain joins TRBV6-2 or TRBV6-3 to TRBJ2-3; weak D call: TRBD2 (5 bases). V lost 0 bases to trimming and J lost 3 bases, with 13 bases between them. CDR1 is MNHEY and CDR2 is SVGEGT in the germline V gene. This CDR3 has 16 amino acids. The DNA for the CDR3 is TGTGCCAGCAGTTACTCGGGGAGCTTGCTAACAGATACGCAGTATTTT. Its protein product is CASSYSGSLLTDTQYF.

The CDR3 sequence: CASTVDQGRSYNEQFF. CDR3 DNA sequence: TGTGCCAGCACCGTAGATCAAGGGCGCTCCTACAATGAGCAGTTCTTC. The rearrangement uses TRBV11-2 and TRBJ2-1; D ambiguous. The CDR3 has 16 amino acids. V was shortened by 7 bases and J by 0 bases, with 16 bases between the two germline ends. CDR1 and CDR2 from the germline V gene are SGHAT and FQNNGV.

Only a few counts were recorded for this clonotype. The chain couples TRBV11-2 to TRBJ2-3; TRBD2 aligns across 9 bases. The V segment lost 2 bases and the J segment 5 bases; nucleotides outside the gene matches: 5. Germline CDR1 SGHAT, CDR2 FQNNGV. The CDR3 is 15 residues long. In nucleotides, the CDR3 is TGTGCCAGCAGCTTACTTCCTAGCGGGATAGATACGCAGTATTTT. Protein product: CASSLLPSGIDTQYF.

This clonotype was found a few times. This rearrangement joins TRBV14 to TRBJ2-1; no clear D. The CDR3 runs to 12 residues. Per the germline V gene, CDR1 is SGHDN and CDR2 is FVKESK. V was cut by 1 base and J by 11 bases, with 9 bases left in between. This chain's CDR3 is CASSQGWGKQFF. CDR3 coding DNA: TGTGCCAGCAGCCAAGGGTGGGGAAAGCAGTTCTTC.

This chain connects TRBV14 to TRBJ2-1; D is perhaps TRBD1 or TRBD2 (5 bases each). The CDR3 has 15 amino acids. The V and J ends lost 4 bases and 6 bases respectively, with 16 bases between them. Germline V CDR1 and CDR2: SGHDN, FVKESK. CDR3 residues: CASSLLGTVINEQFF. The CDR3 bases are TGTGCCAGCAGCCTTCTCGGGACCGTTATCAATGAGCAGTTCTTC.

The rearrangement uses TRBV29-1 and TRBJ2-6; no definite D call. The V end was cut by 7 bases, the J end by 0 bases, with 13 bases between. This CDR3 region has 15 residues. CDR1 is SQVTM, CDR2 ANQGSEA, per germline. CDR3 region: CSAWILSSGANVLTF. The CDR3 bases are TGCAGCGCGTGGATCCTGAGCTCTGGGGCCAACGTCCTGACTTTC.

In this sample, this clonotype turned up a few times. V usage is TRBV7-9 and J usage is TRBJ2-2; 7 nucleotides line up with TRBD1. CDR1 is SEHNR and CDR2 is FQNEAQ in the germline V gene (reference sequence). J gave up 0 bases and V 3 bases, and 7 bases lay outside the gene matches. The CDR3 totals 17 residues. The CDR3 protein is CASSLTGPTTNTGELFF. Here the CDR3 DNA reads TGTGCCAGCAGCTTGACAGGGCCCACAACGAACACCGGGGAGCTGTTTTTT.